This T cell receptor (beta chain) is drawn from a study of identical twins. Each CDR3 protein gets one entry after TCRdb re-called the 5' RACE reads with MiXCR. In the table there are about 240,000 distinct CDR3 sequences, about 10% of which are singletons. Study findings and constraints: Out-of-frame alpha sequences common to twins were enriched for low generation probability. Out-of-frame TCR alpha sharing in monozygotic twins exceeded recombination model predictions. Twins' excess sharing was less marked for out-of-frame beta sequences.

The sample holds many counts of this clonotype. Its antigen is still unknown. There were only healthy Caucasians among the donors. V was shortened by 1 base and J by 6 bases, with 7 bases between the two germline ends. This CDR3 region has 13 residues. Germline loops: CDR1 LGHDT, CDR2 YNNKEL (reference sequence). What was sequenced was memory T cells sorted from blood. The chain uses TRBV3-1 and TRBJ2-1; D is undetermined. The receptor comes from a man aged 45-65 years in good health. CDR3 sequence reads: CASSQVSSNEQFF. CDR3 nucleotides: TGTGCCAGCAGCCAAGTTTCCAGCAATGAGCAGTTCTTC.